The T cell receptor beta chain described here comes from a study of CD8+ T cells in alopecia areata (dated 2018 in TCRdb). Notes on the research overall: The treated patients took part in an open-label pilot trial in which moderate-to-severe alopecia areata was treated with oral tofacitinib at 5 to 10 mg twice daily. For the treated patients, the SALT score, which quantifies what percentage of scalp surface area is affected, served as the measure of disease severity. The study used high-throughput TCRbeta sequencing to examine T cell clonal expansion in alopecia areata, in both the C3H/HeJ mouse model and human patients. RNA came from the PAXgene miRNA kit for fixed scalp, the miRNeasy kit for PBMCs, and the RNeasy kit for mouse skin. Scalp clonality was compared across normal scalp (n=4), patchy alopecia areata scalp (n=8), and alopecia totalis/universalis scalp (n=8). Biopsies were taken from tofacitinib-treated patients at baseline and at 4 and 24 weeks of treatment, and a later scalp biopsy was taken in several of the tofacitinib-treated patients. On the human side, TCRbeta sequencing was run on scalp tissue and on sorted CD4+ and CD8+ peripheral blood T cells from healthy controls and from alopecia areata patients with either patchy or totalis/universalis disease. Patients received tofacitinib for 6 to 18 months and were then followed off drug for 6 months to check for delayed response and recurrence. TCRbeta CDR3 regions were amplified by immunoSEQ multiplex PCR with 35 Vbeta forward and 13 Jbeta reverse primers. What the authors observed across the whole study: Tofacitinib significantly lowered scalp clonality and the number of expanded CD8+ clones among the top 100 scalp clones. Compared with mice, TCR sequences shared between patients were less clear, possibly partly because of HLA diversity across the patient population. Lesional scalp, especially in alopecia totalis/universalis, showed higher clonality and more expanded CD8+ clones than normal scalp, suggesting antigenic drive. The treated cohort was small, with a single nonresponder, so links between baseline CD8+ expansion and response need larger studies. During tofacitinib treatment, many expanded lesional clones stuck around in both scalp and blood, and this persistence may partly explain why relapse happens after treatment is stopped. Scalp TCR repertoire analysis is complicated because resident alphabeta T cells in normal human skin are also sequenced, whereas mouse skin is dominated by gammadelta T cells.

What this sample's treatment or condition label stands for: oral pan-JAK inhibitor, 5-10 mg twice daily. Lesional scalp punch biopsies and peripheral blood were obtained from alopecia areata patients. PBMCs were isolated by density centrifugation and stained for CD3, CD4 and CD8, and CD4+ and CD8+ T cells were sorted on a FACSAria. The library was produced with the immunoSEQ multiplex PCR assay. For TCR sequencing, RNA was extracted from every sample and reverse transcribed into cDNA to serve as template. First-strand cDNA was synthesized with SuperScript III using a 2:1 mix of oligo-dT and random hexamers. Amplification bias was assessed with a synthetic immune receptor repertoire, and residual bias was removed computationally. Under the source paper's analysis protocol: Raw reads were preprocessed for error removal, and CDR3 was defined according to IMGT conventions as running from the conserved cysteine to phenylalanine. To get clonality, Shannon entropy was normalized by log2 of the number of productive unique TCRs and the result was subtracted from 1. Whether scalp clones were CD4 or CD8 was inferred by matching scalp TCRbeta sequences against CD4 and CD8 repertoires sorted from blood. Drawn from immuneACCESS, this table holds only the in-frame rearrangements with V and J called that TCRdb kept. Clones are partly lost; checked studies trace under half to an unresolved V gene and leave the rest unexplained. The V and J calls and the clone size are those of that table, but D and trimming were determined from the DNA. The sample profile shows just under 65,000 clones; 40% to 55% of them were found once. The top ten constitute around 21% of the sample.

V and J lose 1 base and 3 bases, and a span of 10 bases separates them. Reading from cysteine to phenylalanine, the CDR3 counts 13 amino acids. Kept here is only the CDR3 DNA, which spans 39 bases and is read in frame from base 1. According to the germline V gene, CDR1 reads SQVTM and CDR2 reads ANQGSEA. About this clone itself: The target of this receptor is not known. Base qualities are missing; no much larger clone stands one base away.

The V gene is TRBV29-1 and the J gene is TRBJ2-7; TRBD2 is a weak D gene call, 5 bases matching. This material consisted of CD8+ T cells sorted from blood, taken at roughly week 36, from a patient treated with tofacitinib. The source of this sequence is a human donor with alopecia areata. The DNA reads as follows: TGCAGCGTTGAAGTACTAGAGGACTACGAGCAGTACTTC. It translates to CSVEVLEDYEQYF.